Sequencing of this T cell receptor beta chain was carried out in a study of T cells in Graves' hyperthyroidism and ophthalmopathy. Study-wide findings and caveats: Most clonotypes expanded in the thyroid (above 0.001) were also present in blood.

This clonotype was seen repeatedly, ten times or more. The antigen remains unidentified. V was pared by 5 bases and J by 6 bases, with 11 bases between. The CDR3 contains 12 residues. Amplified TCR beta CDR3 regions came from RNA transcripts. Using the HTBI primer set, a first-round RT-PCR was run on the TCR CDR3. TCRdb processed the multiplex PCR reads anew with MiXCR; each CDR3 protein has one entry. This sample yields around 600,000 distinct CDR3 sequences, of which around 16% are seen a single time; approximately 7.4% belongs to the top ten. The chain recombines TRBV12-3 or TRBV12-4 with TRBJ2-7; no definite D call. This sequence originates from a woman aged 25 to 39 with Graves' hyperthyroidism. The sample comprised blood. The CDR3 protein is CASSPALLEQYF. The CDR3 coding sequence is TGTGCCAGCAGTCCCGCTTTGCTCGAGCAGTACTTC.